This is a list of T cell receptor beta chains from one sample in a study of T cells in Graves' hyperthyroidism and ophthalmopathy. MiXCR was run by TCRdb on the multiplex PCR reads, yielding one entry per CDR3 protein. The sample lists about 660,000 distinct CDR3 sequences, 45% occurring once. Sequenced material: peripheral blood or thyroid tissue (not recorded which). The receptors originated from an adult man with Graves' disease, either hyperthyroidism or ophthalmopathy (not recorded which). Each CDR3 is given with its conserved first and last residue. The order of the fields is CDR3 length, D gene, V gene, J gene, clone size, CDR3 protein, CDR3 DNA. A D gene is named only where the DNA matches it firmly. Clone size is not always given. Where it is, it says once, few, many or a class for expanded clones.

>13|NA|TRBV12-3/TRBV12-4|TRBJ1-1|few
CASSFGGRVVPFF
TGTGCCAGCAGTTTTGGTGGACGGGTTGTGCCTTTCTTT
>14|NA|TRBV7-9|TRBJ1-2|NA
CASSPAGPGPPYTF
TGTGCCAGCAGTCCCGCCGGGCCGGGACCCCCCTACACCTTC
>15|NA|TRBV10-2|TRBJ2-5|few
CASSQGAAGQETQYF
TGCGCCAGCAGCCAAGGGGCCGCAGGTCAAGAGACCCAGTACTTC
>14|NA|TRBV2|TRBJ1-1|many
CASTESQLNTEAFF
TGTGCCAGCACCGAATCCCAGTTGAACACTGAAGCTTTCTTT
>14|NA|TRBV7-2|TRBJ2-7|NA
CASSQKQGRNEQYF
TGTGCCAGCAGCCAAAAACAGGGACGCAACGAGCAGTACTTC
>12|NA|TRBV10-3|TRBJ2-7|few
CAFGMNVYEQYF
TGTGCCTTCGGGATGAACGTCTACGAGCAGTACTTC
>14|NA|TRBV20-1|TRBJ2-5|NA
CSTDRGTPQETQYF
TGCAGTACCGATCGGGGAACTCCACAAGAGACCCAGTACTTC
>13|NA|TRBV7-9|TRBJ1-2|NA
CASSPGRGRDYTF
TGTGCCAGCAGCCCAGGCAGGGGCCGAGACTACACCTTC
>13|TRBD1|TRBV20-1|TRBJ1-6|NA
CSYTGTGNSPLHF
TGCAGTTATACCGGGACAGGGAATTCACCCCTCCACTTT
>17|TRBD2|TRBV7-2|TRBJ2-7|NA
CASSLGAGTSGAYEQYF
TGTGCCAGCAGCTTAGGGGCGGGGACTAGCGGGGCCTACGAGCAGTACTTC
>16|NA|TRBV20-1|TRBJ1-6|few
CSATVEGSSYNSPLHF
TGCAGTGCTACAGTCGAAGGAAGCTCCTATAATTCACCCCTCCACTTT
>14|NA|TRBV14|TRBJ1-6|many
CASSQGWVDSPLHF
TGTGCCAGCAGCCAAGGCTGGGTGGATTCACCCCTCCACTTT
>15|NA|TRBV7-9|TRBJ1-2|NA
CASSPRFPGNYGYTF
TGTGCCAGCAGCCCCCGGTTCCCGGGGAACTATGGCTACACCTTC
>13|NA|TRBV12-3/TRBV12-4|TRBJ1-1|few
CASKSGSRVEAFF
TGTGCCAGCAAGTCGGGCAGTCGAGTTGAAGCTTTCTTT
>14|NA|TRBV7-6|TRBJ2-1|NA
CASSQVLSYNEQFF
TGTGCCAGCAGCCAAGTCTTGTCCTACAATGAGCAGTTCTTC
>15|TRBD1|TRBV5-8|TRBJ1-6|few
CASRGGTDQNSPLHF
TGTGCCAGCAGGGGCGGGACAGACCAAAATTCACCCCTCCACTTT
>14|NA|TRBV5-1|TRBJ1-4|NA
CASSWTATNEKPFF
TGCGCCAGCAGCTGGACAGCAACTAATGAAAAACCGTTTTTT
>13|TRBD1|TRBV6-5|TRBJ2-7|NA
CASSFGTGDEQYF
TGTGCCAGCAGTTTTGGGACAGGTGACGAGCAGTACTTC
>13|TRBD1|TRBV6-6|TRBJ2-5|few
CATKDRGLETQYF
TGTGCCACCAAGGACAGGGGGCTAGAGACCCAGTACTTC
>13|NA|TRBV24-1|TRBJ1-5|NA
CVTGRDSNQAQHF
TGTGTCACCGGCAGGGATAGCAATCAGGCCCAGCATTTT
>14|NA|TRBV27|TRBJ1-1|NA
CASRLSVTNTEAFF
TGTGCCAGCAGGCTTTCCGTCACGAACACTGAAGCTTTCTTT
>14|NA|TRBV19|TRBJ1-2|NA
CASSIPTANYGYTF
TGTGCCAGTAGTATTCCGACAGCTAACTATGGCTACACCTTC
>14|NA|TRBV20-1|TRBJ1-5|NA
CSAVTGVSNQPQHF
TGCAGTGCTGTGACCGGGGTTAGCAATCAGCCCCAGCATTTT
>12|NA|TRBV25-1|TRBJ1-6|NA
CASARTNSPLHF
TGTGCCAGCGCGCGTACGAATTCACCCCTCCACTTT
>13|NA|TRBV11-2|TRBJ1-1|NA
CAWSWQRNTEAFF
TGTGCCTGGAGTTGGCAGCGGAACACTGAAGCTTTCTTT
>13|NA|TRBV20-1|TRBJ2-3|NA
CSAVHRPTDTQYF
TGCAGTGCTGTCCACCGTCCCACAGATACGCAGTATTTT
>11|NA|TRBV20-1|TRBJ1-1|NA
CSATGTREAFF
TGCAGTGCTACCGGGACACGTGAAGCTTTCTTT
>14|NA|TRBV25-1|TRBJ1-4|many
CASSEYSENEKLFF
TGTGCCAGCAGTGAGTACAGCGAAAATGAAAAACTGTTTTTT
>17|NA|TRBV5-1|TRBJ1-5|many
CASSLDARGRSNQPQHF
TGCGCCAGCAGCTTGGATGCGCGGGGTAGGAGCAATCAGCCCCAGCATTTT
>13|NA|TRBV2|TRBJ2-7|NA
CASSEAYGGEQYF
TGTGCCAGCAGTGAAGCTTATGGGGGCGAGCAGTACTTC
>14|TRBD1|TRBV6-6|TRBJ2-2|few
CASWRQGLGGELFF
TGTGCCAGCTGGCGACAGGGGTTGGGCGGGGAGCTGTTTTTT
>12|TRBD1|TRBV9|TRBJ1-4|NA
CASSLQGAKLFF
TGTGCCAGCAGCTTACAGGGGGCGAAACTGTTTTTT
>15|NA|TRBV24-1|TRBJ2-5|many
CATSDPRDSKETQYF
TGTGCCACCAGTGATCCCCGGGATTCTAAAGAGACCCAGTACTTC
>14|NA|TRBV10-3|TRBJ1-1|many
CAISELYRNTEAFF
TGTGCCATCAGTGAGTTGTACAGGAACACTGAAGCTTTCTTT
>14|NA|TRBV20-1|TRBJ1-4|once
CSARDSQGGEKLFF
TGCAGTGCTAGAGATTCTCAGGGTGGCGAAAAACTGTTTTTT